This entry concerns a single T cell receptor beta chain. The antigen remains undetermined. The CDR3 is 15 amino acids. CDR1 LNHDA and CDR2 SQIVND come from the germline V gene (reference sequence). The V gene lost 5 bases and the J gene lost 5 bases, with 15 bases spanning the gap. The sample originates from a study of T cell responses to AZD1222 COVID-19 vaccine. Broader study findings: Nearly half of spike-specific TCRs reportedly go after variant regions that carry no mutations. Sampling captured repertoires only after the peak T cell response. The study identified only five to seven AZD1222 recipients as seropositive at baseline.

Measured with immunoSEQ multiplex PCR; TCRdb has only the in-frame clones, and not every one. This table holds about 150,000 clones, approximately 85% found once. The material was peripheral blood, obtained on day 0 of AZD1222 vaccination. This chain connects TRBV19 to TRBJ1-4; no firm D call. This clonotype was obtained from an adult in good health. The CDR3 loop reads CASSPLGTPNEKLFF. CDR3 nucleotide sequence: TGTGCCAGTAGTCCTTTAGGTACTCCGAATGAAAAACTGTTTTTT.